Below are 11 T cell receptor beta chains sequenced from a single sample in a study of blood T cell repertoires in COVID-19. Generated by immunoSEQ multiplex PCR, the TCRdb table keeps only in-frame clones and is missing some. This sample has 68,000 or so clones, with around 87% found just once. Sequenced input: peripheral blood. The receptors stem from a man aged 50-59 years with active COVID-19.

This chain joins TRBV5-1 and TRBJ2-7; D unclear. With 0 bases removed from V and 4 bases from J, the gap between germline ends came to 11 bases. The CDR3 has 14 residues. Looked up from germline, CDR1 is SGHRS and CDR2 is YFSETQ. CDR3 amino acids: CASSLAGQRYEQYF. The CDR3 nucleotides are TGCGCCAGCAGCTTGGCAGGCCAAAGGTACGAGCAGTACTTC. Full variable domain (outside the CDR3, taken from reference TRBV5-1 and TRBJ2-7): KAGVTQTPRYLIKTRGQQVTLSCSPISGHRSVSWYQQTPGQGLQFLFEYFSETQRNKGNFPGRFSGRQFSNSRSEMNVSTLELGDSALYLCASSLAGQRYEQYFGPGTRLTVT.

The J gene is TRBJ1-3, the V gene TRBV9, with 9 bases aligning to TRBD1. V was clipped by 4 bases and J by 2 bases; unmatched bases: 7. Germline CDR1 reads SGDLS; CDR2 reads YYNGEE. The CDR3 consists of 16 residues. The CDR3 coding sequence is TGTGCCAGCAGCCCCCGGGACAGGGAAGCTGGAAACACCATATATTTT. It yields the protein CASSPRDREAGNTIYF.

The V call is TRBV5-4, the J call TRBJ2-1, with D hard to call. The CDR3 is made up of 15 amino acids. Germline values: CDR1 SGHNT, CDR2 YYREEE (reference sequence). With 0 bases removed from V and 0 bases from J, the gap between germline ends came to 7 bases. The CDR3 sequence: CASSLVVSSYNEQFF. The CDR3 coding sequence is TGTGCCAGCAGCTTGGTGGTTAGCTCCTACAATGAGCAGTTCTTC. The entire variable domain, with the rest obtained from reference TRBV5-4 and TRBJ2-1, is as follows: ETGVTQSPTHLIKTRGQQVTLRCSSQSGHNTVSWYQQALGQGPQFIFQYYREEENGRGNFPPRFSGLQFPNYSSELNVNALELDDSALYLCASSLVVSSYNEQFFGPGTRLTVL.

As for this clone: This sample also contains other DNA sequences that code for the same CDR3. V gene TRBV5-1 combines with J gene TRBJ1-4; 8 bases align to TRBD1. This CDR3 spans 15 amino acids. V was clipped by 3 bases and J by 5 bases; unmatched bases: 6. CDR1 is SGHRS and CDR2 is YFSETQ in the germline V gene. Here the CDR3 DNA reads TGCGCCAGCAGCTCGTCCGGGACAGGAAATGAAAAACTGTTTTTT. Its translation is CASSSSGTGNEKLFF.

The chain recombines TRBV19 with TRBJ1-1; D not resolved. The germline CDR1 and CDR2 sequences are LNHDA and SQIVND (reference sequence). Between the trimmed V and J ends, which lost 3 bases and 0 bases, there was a span of 11 bases. This CDR3 has 15 amino acids. CDR3 loop: CASSMREGVNTEAFF. CDR3 nucleotide sequence: TGTGCCAGTAGTATGAGGGAGGGAGTGAACACTGAAGCTTTCTTT.

CDR3 amino acids: CASSSREVDTQYF. CDR3 sequence (DNA): TGTGCCAGCAGTTCCCGAGAGGTGGATACGCAGTATTTT. The chain is built from TRBV6-5 and TRBJ2-3; D not certain. V lost 4 bases to trimming and J lost 6 bases, with 11 bases between them. This CDR3 is 13 amino acids long. Germline assignment: CDR1 MNHEY and CDR2 SVGAGI.

The chain carries TRBV7-9 and TRBJ2-1, with a tentative D call TRBD1 (5 bases). This CDR3 has 14 amino acids. V was shortened by 1 base and J by 4 bases, with 8 bases between the two germline ends. Looked up from germline, CDR1 is SEHNR and CDR2 is FQNEAQ (reference sequence). The CDR3 nucleotides read TGTGCCAGCAGCTTAGTTTCAGGGTACAATGAGCAGTTCTTC. It encodes CASSLVSGYNEQFF.

This chain connects TRBV28 to TRBJ2-7; 9 nucleotides align to TRBD1. The germline CDR1 and CDR2 sequences are MDHEN and SYDVKM. V dropped 2 bases and J dropped 4; count of bases not matched to a gene: 9. This CDR3 is built from 16 residues. The CDR3 DNA is TGTGCCAGCAGTTTAGCCTTTACAGGGGGCGGTTACGAGCAGTACTTC. The encoded protein is CASSLAFTGGGYEQYF.

This chain joins TRBV6-5 and TRBJ1-5; TRBD1 is a possible D gene (6 bases). V was shortened by 5 bases and J by 3 bases, with 8 bases between the two germline ends. Germline loops: CDR1 MNHEY, CDR2 SVGAGI. The CDR3 runs 13 residues. As DNA, the CDR3 is TGTGCCAGCAGTAGGGACAACAATCAGCCCCAGCATTTT. It translates to CASSRDNNQPQHF.

This sequence joins TRBV19 and TRBJ1-2; 11 bases are a match to TRBD1. This CDR3 contains 15 residues. With 2 bases clipped from V and 6 bases from J, the junction kept 5 bases outside the gene matches. Germline V gene lookup returns CDR1 LNHDA and CDR2 SQIVND (reference sequence). CDR3 residues: CASSIRDRGRNGYTF. The CDR3 DNA is TGTGCCAGTAGTATACGGGACAGGGGGAGGAATGGCTACACCTTC.

The rearrangement joins TRBV7-2 to TRBJ2-1; 7 nucleotides match TRBD2. Germline CDR1 is SGHTA and CDR2 is FQGNSA. The CDR3 extends over 14 amino acids. V lost 2 bases and J lost 5; bases outside the gene matches: 3. CDR3 DNA: TGTGCCAGCAGCTTACTAGCGGAAAACAATGAGCAGTTCTTC. This sequence encodes CASSLLAENNEQFF.